These 25 T cell receptor beta chains were sequenced from one sample in a study of T cells in Graves' hyperthyroidism and ophthalmopathy. TCR beta CDR3 region amplification was performed from RNA transcripts. The primer set for the first-round RT-PCR of the TCR CDR3 was HTBI. TCRdb re-analysed the multiplex PCR reads in MiXCR, keeping a single row per CDR3 protein. The sample lists around 600,000 distinct CDR3 sequences, just under 45% occurring once. Specimen: peripheral blood or thyroid tissue (not recorded which). All receptors derive from an adult man with Graves' disease, either hyperthyroidism or ophthalmopathy (not recorded which).

The rearrangement links TRBV7-8 to TRBJ2-7, with a possible D match to TRBD1 (5 bases). From germline, CDR1 is SGHVS and CDR2 FQNEAQ. Trimming pared 5 bases from V and 1 base from J, leaving 15 bases between. The CDR3 runs to 15 residues. The CDR3 coding sequence is TGTGCCAGCAGCCAAGTCCCGACAGTTTCCTACGAGCAGTACTTC. Its protein product is CASSQVPTVSYEQYF.

This clonotype appeared many times. The rearrangement uses TRBV2 and TRBJ1-1; D gene ambiguous. Germline CDR1 reads SNHLY; CDR2 reads FYNNEI. The CDR3 length is 13 residues. Trimming removed 7 bases from V and 0 bases from J, with 9 bases in between. The CDR3 reads CASKNDMNTEAFF. CDR3 nucleotides: TGTGCCAGCAAAAATGATATGAACACTGAAGCTTTCTTT.

This clonotype was counted ten times or more. The chain links TRBV25-1 to TRBJ1-1; no clear D gene. V lost 7 bases, J lost 4 bases, and 10 bases lay in between. The CDR3 consists of 12 residues. CDR1 is MGHDK and CDR2 is SYGVNS in the germline V gene. Here the CDR3 DNA reads TGTGCCAGCAAGTCGGGGAGCACTGAAGCTTTCTTT. Amino acid sequence: CASKSGSTEAFF.

In the case of this clonotype: One end of the junction does not line up with germline, which may come from a read error. The chain combines TRBV7-7 with TRBJ2-5; no firm D call. Germline CDR1 reads SSHAT; CDR2 reads FNYEAQ (reference sequence). The CDR3 loop spans 13 amino acids. The CDR3 sequence: CASSLVGTETQYF. In DNA, the CDR3 is TGTGCTAGCAGCTTAGTGGGCACGGAGACCCAGTACTTC.

The V call is TRBV9, the J call TRBJ1-6; D unclear. The CDR3 is 14 amino acids. With 5 bases removed from V and 7 bases from J, the gap between germline ends came to 13 bases. Germline V gene sequence: CDR1 SGDLS, CDR2 YYNGEE. The CDR3 loop is CASRTGVGNSPLHF. CDR3 bases: TGTGCCAGCAGGACGGGAGTGGGGAATTCACCCCTCCACTTT. Drawing the rest from reference TRBV9 and TRBJ1-6, the complete variable domain is DSGVTQTPKHLITATGQRVTLRCSPRSGDLSVYWYQQSLDQGLQFLIQYYNGEERAKGNILERFSAQQFPDLHSELNLSSLELGDSALYFCASRTGVGNSPLHFGNGTRLTVT.

This clonotype was seen repeatedly, ten times or more. The CDR3 DNA follows: TGTGCCATCAGGGGGGACAGGGCTCGAACTGAAGCTTTCTTT. It is translated as CAIRGDRARTEAFF. The chain joins TRBV10-3 to TRBJ1-1, with 9 bases matching TRBD1. Per the germline V gene, CDR1 is ENHRY and CDR2 is SYGVKD. The CDR3 spans 14 residues. Losses at the gene ends were 6 bases for V and 5 bases for J; bases not matched to a gene: 7.

CDR3 amino acids: CASSLYPSNYGYTF. The CDR3 nucleotides read TGTGCCAGCAGCTTATATCCTTCCAACTATGGCTACACCTTC. The chain is built from TRBV7-9 and TRBJ1-2; the D is unclear. This CDR3 has 14 residues. Germline V lookup: CDR1 SEHNR, CDR2 FQNEAQ (reference sequence). The V and J ends lost 2 bases and 2 bases respectively, with 9 bases between them.

The J gene is TRBJ1-6, the V gene TRBV25-1, with TRBD1 matching over 7 bases. The germline CDR1 and CDR2 sequences are MGHDK and SYGVNS. Losses at the gene ends were 5 bases for V and 5 bases for J; bases not matched to a gene: 15. This CDR3 comprises 18 residues. The CDR3 reads CASSTPRDSEDNNSPLHF. The CDR3 region has the DNA TGTGCCAGCAGTACCCCCCGGGACAGCGAGGACAATAATTCACCCCTCCACTTT.

The chain links TRBV25-1 to TRBJ2-7; TRBD2 is a possible D gene (6 bases). The CDR3 loop spans 14 amino acids. CDR1 is MGHDK, CDR2 SYGVNS, per germline. Trimming cost V 6 bases and J 1 base, with 13 bases left between them. The CDR3 reads CASRASDGSYEQYF. CDR3 sequence (DNA): TGTGCCAGCAGAGCTAGCGACGGATCCTACGAGCAGTACTTC.

This clonotype was found a few times. V and J are TRBV5-8 and TRBJ2-6, with D tentatively TRBD2 (6 bases). There are 15 residues in the CDR3. V shed 2 bases and J shed 1 base, with 7 bases lying between them. Per germline, CDR1 SGHTS and CDR2 YDEGEE. CDR3 loop: CASSFGRSGANVLTF. As DNA, the CDR3 is TGTGCCAGCAGCTTTGGGAGGTCTGGGGCCAACGTCCTGACTTTC.

The CDR3 loop is CASSLVGVGEQYF. CDR3 coding DNA: TGTGCCAGCAGCTTGGTCGGGGTCGGTGAGCAGTACTTC. The gene calls are TRBV11-2 and TRBJ2-7; D is possibly TRBD2 (5 bases). This CDR3 is built from 13 residues. Between the trimmed V and J ends, which lost 3 bases and 7 bases, there was a span of 13 bases. The V gene's germline CDR1 is SGHAT and CDR2 FQNNGV. The complete variable domain, with remaining parts taken from reference TRBV11-2 and TRBJ2-7, reads EAGVAQSPRYKIIEKRQSVAFWCNPISGHATLYWYQQILGQGPKLLIQFQNNGVVDDSQLPKDRFSAERLKGVDSTLKIQPAKLEDSAVYLCASSLVGVGEQYFGPGTRLTVT.

This clonotype has ten or more counts. The chain uses TRBV20-1 and TRBJ1-3; 9 positions match TRBD1. J gave up 8 bases and V 5 bases, and 7 bases lay outside the gene matches. This CDR3 spans 13 amino acids. From germline, CDR1 is DFQATT and CDR2 SNEGSKA (reference sequence). Here the CDR3 DNA reads TGCAGTGCTCGCCGGGACAGGGCGGACACCATATATTTT. This sequence encodes CSARRDRADTIYF.

This clonotype occurred many times. CDR3 sequence: CASSPPYQGAYTEAFF. The CDR3 coding sequence is TGTGCCAGCTCGCCACCGTACCAGGGGGCCTACACTGAAGCTTTCTTT. The chain joins TRBV2 to TRBJ1-1, with 8 bases fitting TRBD1. Germline V CDR1 and CDR2: SNHLY, FYNNEI. V dropped 8 bases and J dropped 3; count of bases not matched to a gene: 14. The CDR3 covers 16 residues.

This chain connects TRBV10-3 to TRBJ2-2; D ambiguous. V was pared by 4 bases and J by 4 bases, with 10 bases between. The CDR3 contains 14 residues. Germline CDR1 ENHRY, CDR2 SYGVKD. The CDR3 sequence is CAISAGPSTGELFF. The DNA of the CDR3 is TGTGCCATCAGTGCAGGTCCGAGCACCGGGGAGCTGTTTTTT.

A remark on this clonotype: A single base separates this from a much larger clone, so it may be a read error. The chain links TRBV9 to TRBJ1-5; 8 bases map to TRBD1. Looked up from germline, CDR1 is SGDLS and CDR2 is YYNGEE. The ends lost 0 bases at V and 4 bases at J; junction bases unmatched: 6. The CDR3 is made up of 16 amino acids. CDR3 sequence: CASSVDGGTGNQPQHF. The DNA of the CDR3 is TGTGCCAGCAGCGTAGACGGAGGGACAGGAAATCAGCCCCAGCATTTT.

This clonotype was counted only a few times. The chain combines TRBV24-1 with TRBJ2-2; D remains unclear. CDR1 is KGHDR and CDR2 is SFDVKD in the germline V gene. This CDR3 has 16 residues. V was cut by 1 base and J by 0 bases, with 8 bases left in between. The DNA of the CDR3 is TGTGCCACCAGTGATTTCCGTCGACCGAACACCGGGGAGCTGTTTTTT. It translates to CATSDFRRPNTGELFF.

Note on this clonotype: This may be a read error: a much more frequent sequence differs by one nucleotide. The chain employs TRBV7-2 and TRBJ1-1; the match to TRBD1 covers 9 bases. Germline V gives CDR1 SGHTA, CDR2 FQGNSA. This CDR3 has 13 amino acids. V shed 5 bases, J shed 11 bases, and the junction held 9 bases outside the gene matches. The CDR3 loop is CASSPGDRDRAFF. CDR3 nucleotides: TGTGCCAGCAGCCCGGGGGACAGGGATCGCGCTTTCTTT.

The rearrangement joins TRBV2 to TRBJ2-7; no firm D call. Germline lookup yields CDR1 SNHLY and CDR2 FYNNEI. The V end lost 5 bases, the J end lost 0 bases, and 17 bases lay between the germline ends. This CDR3 contains 16 residues. The CDR3 coding sequence is TGTGCCAGCAGTAGTTGGGTGGCGGAGCCCTCCTACGAGCAGTACTTC. It is translated as CASSSWVAEPSYEQYF. The full variable domain, in which reference TRBV2 and TRBJ2-7 provide the parts outside the CDR3, is EPEVTQTPSHQVTQMGQEVILRCVPISNHLYFYWYRQILGQKVEFLVSFYNNEISEKSEIFDDQFSVERPDGSNFTLKIRSTKLEDSAMYFCASSSWVAEPSYEQYFGPGTRLTVT.

In this sample, this clonotype turned up a few times. The genes are TRBV4-1 and TRBJ1-2, with TRBD1 identical over 9 bases. The CDR3 loop spans 15 amino acids. V dropped 4 bases and J dropped 6; count of bases not matched to a gene: 9. Germline V gene lookup returns CDR1 MGHRA and CDR2 YSYEKL. CDR3 DNA: TGCGCCAGCAGCCCGCAGGGACAGGGAAGGGATGGCTACACCTTC. Its protein product is CASSPQGQGRDGYTF.

This clonotype has more than one count but fewer than ten. The V and J genes are TRBV5-1 and TRBJ2-7, with a weak D call TRBD2 (5 bases). The CDR3 sequence is 15 residues long. V was shortened by 2 bases and J by 0 bases, with 12 bases between the two germline ends. From germline, CDR1 is SGHRS and CDR2 YFSETQ. Here the CDR3 DNA reads TGCGCCAGCAGCTTCTCGGACGGGAACTCCTACGAGCAGTACTTC. It yields the protein CASSFSDGNSYEQYF. Full variable domain (missing parts from reference TRBV5-1 and TRBJ2-7): KAGVTQTPRYLIKTRGQQVTLSCSPISGHRSVSWYQQTPGQGLQFLFEYFSETQRNKGNFPGRFSGRQFSNSRSEMNVSTLELGDSALYLCASSFSDGNSYEQYFGPGTRLTVT.

This clonotype appeared a few times. The V and J genes are TRBV28 and TRBJ1-1; D call uncertain. CDR3 length: 11 amino acids. V gave up 7 bases and J gave up 9 bases, with 12 bases separating them. Germline CDR1 and CDR2: MDHEN and SYDVKM. This CDR3 is CASNGITQAFF. As DNA, the CDR3 is TGTGCCAGCAACGGGATTACCCAAGCTTTCTTT.

The chain is built from TRBV5-8 and TRBJ1-1; TRBD1 agrees at 8 bases. The CDR3 is 16 residues long. V dropped 4 bases and J dropped 4; count of bases not matched to a gene: 12. Germline V gene data show CDR1 as SGHTS and CDR2 as YDEGEE. CDR3 region: CASSQGTGIVGTEAFF. Written as DNA, the CDR3 is TGTGCCAGCAGCCAAGGGACAGGTATCGTGGGCACTGAAGCTTTCTTT.

This clonotype has ten or more counts. The J gene is TRBJ1-3, the V gene TRBV10-3; D remains ambiguous. Per germline, CDR1 ENHRY and CDR2 SYGVKD. V lost 5 bases and J lost 0, with 14 bases in between. The CDR3 is 16 residues long. This CDR3 reads CAISRPLTHSGNTIYF. CDR3 nucleotides: TGTGCCATCAGTCGACCTCTCACACACTCTGGAAACACCATATATTTT.

In this sample, this clonotype turned up many times. This chain joins TRBV29-1 and TRBJ1-1; the D is unclear. V lost 4 bases, J lost 2 bases, and 8 bases lay in between. Germline V gene data show CDR1 as SQVTM and CDR2 as ANQGSEA. The CDR3 length is 12 residues. The CDR3 region has the DNA TGCAGCGTTGGGTCAGCAAACACTGAAGCTTTCTTT. The encoded protein is CSVGSANTEAFF.

The CDR3 loop is CASKPDRDYEQYF. The CDR3 nucleotides read TGTGCCAGCAAGCCCGACAGGGACTACGAGCAGTACTTC. This sequence joins TRBV7-9 and TRBJ2-7; 7 bases align to TRBD1. Trimming at V came to 7 bases and at J to 3 bases, leaving 6 bases not matched to a gene. Germline CDR1 is SEHNR and CDR2 is FQNEAQ (reference sequence). The CDR3 is 13 residues long.